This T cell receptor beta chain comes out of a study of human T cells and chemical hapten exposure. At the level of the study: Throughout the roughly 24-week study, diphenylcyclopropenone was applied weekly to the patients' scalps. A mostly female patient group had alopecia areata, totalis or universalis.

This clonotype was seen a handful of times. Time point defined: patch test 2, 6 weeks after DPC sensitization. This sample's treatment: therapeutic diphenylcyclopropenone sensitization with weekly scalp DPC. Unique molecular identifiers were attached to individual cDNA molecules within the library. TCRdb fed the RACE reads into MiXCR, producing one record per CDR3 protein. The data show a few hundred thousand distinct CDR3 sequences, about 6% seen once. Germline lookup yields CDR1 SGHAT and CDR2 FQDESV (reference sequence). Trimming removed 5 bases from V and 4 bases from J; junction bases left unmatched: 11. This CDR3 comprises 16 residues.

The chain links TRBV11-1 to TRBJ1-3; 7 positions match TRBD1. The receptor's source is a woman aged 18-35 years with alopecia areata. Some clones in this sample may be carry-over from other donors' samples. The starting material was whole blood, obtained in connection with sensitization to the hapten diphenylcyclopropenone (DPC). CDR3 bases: TGTGCCAGCAGCCCGAAAAAGGGACAGCTCGGAAACACCATATATTTT. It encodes CASSPKKGQLGNTIYF.